This TCR beta chain was profiled in a study of blood T cell repertoires in COVID-19. The CDR3 has 13 residues. Trimming removed 5 bases from V and 3 bases from J, with 11 bases in between. The germline CDR1 and CDR2 sequences are SGHRS and YFSETQ. Data came from immunoSEQ multiplex PCR; TCRdb stores just in-frame clones and leaves some out. The sample consists of under 85,000 clones, approximately 83% of them appearing once. Sequencing input: peripheral blood. The chain recombines TRBV5-1 with TRBJ2-5, with a weak D call TRBD1 (5 bases). This TCR was recovered from a middle-aged man with COVID-19, enrolled during active disease. The CDR3 DNA reads as TGCGCCAGCAGGGGGCAGGACGAAGAGACCCAGTACTTC. Residues: CASRGQDEETQYF.